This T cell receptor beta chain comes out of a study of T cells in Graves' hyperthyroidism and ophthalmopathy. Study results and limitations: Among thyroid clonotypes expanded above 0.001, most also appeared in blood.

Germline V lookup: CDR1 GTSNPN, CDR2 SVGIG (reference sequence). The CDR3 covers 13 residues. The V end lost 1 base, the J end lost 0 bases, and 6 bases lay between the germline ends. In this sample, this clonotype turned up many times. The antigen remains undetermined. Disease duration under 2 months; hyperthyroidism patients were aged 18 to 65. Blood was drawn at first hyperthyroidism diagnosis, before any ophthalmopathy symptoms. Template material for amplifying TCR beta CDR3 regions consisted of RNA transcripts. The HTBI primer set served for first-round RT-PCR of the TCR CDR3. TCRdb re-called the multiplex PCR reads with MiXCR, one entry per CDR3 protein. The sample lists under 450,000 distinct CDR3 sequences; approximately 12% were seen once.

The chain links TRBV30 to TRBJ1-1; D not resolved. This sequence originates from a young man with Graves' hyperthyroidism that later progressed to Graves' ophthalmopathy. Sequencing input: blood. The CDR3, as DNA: TGTGCCTGGAGTGCTCTATTGAACACTGAAGCTTTCTTT. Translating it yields CAWSALLNTEAFF. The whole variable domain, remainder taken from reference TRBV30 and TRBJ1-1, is SQTIHQWPATLVQPVGSPLSLECTVEGTSNPNLYWYRQAAGRGLQLLFYSVGIGQISSEVPQNLSASRPQDRQFILSSKKLLLSDSGFYLCAWSALLNTEAFFGQGTRLTVV.